One sample yielded the 4 T cell receptor beta chains listed below, sequenced in a study of cytomegalovirus exposure and HLA in healthy donors. This PCR relied on a set of 60 Vbeta primers and 13 Jbeta primers. Here immunoSEQ multiplex PCR was the method, and the copy in TCRdb shows in-frame clones only, minus some. The sample gives nearly 200,000 clones, roughly four fifths of which show up once; 5.5% to 7.5% is in the top ten. Input material: PBMCs. The receptors come from a woman aged 45 to 65 in good health and CMV-seropositive.

This clone came up a few times. The chain uses TRBV7-2 and TRBJ1-6; D gene uncertain. This CDR3 has 15 residues. From germline, CDR1 is SGHTA and CDR2 FQGNSA. Trimming cost V 4 bases and J 0 bases, with 7 bases left between them. The CDR3 DNA reads as TGTGCCAGCAGCTCCTATAGCTCCTATAATTCACCCCTCCACTTT. It encodes CASSSYSSYNSPLHF.

This clone has more than one count but fewer than ten. For the CDR3, the DNA is TGTGCCAGCGGACAGGGAGGATTCGGCGAGCAGTACTTC. It encodes CASGQGGFGEQYF. The chain recombines TRBV19 with TRBJ2-7; 8 nucleotides align to TRBD1. The V gene's germline CDR1 is LNHDA and CDR2 SQIVND (reference sequence). Trimming cost V 9 bases and J 6 bases; bases outside gene matches: 10. This CDR3 is 13 amino acids long. Full variable domain (remainder filled in from reference TRBV19 and TRBJ2-7): DGGITQSPKYLFRKEGQNVTLSCEQNLNHDAMYWYRQDPGQGLRLIYYSQIVNDFQKGDIAEGYSVSREKKESFPLTVTSAQKNPTAFYLCASGQGGFGEQYFGPGTRLTVT.

The chain couples TRBV5-1 to TRBJ1-5, with D possibly TRBD1 on 6 matching bases. The V gene lost 1 base and the J gene lost 0 bases, with 8 bases spanning the gap. The germline V gene has CDR1 SGHRS and CDR2 YFSETQ. The CDR3 runs to 15 residues. The CDR3 protein is CASSLTGISNQPQHF. CDR3 in DNA: TGCGCCAGCAGCTTGACAGGGATTAGCAATCAGCCCCAGCATTTT.

The CDR3 spells CATFSPGAIYNEQFF. The CDR3 coding sequence is TGTGCCACCTTTTCCCCGGGAGCTATATACAATGAGCAGTTCTTC. The rearrangement uses TRBV10-3 and TRBJ2-1, with D possibly TRBD2 on 6 matching bases. Germline V CDR1 and CDR2: ENHRY, SYGVKD. This CDR3 has 15 amino acids. The V end lost 10 bases, the J end lost 4 bases, and 20 bases lay between the germline ends.